The table lists the clone carrying this TCR beta chain with a few counts. Its antigen is not identified. The CDR3 has 16 residues. V was clipped by 1 base and J by 3 bases; unmatched bases: 4. Germline lookup yields CDR1 SGHTA and CDR2 FQGNSA. This sample is drawn from a study of T-cell memory formation after mild COVID-19. Study context: The study found TCR clusters largely donor specific. Overall study results and limits: CM and EM subsets held most contracting CD4+ clones; EMRA held CD8+ ones. Clones that contracted from day 15 to 85 were balanced CD4/CD8, while later expanders leaned CD4+.

Constant-segment-primed 5'RACE gave TCR alpha and TCR beta cDNA libraries with sample barcodes and UMIs. From the 5' RACE reads, TCRdb called clonotypes with MiXCR, one entry per CDR3 protein. In the table there are 450,000 to 650,000 distinct CDR3 sequences, roughly a fifth of which are singletons. The rearrangement uses TRBV7-2 and TRBJ2-3, with 10 bases that match TRBD1. This TCR was sampled from an adult woman who had mild COVID-19 (a few samples of this study predate the infection). Cell type and time point are not known. The sample was PBMCs or a T cell subset sorted from them (not recorded which). The DNA of the CDR3 is TGTGCCAGCAGCTTAGGTGGGACAGGGGTAACAGATACGCAGTATTTT. It translates to CASSLGGTGVTDTQYF.